This paragraph reports one T cell receptor beta chain. The antigen is not known. The data derive from a study of T cells in localized non-small cell lung cancer. Study-wide findings and caveats: Adjacent lung had a median about 60 of the 100 largest tumor clones. Among the tissues sampled, uninvolved adjacent lung had the highest T cell clonality, above tumor. Higher blood T cell density tracked longer overall survival.

Some clones are missing from TCRdb's copy, which holds only in-frame ones; the method was immunoSEQ multiplex PCR. The sample yields some 30,000 clones, 75% to 95% seen once. The CDR3 runs to 13 residues. V was clipped by 0 bases and J by 7 bases, with 8 bases between them. Germline V gives CDR1 SGHNT, CDR2 YYREEE (reference sequence). The TCR sequence derives from a female donor older than 55 with stage II lung adenocarcinoma. This chain uses TRBV5-4 with TRBJ2-1, with D perhaps matching TRBD1 (6 bases). The specimen comprised peripheral blood mononuclear cells, sampled before any cancer treatment. The CDR3 protein is CASSLVGANEQFF. The DNA of the CDR3 is TGTGCCAGCAGCTTGGTGGGGGCAAATGAGCAGTTCTTC.